This entry describes one TCR beta chain. The data belong to a study of blood T cell repertoires in COVID-19. Study-wide background: PBMCs, B-cell-depleted T cells, or T cells were the source of the cDNA or gDNA that made up the material.

Assay: immunoSEQ multiplex PCR; the TCRdb copy retains only in-frame clones and omits some. Altogether approximately 260,000 clones are present, approximately 79% being singletons, with the ten largest covering under 5%. Researchers sorted participants into cohorts using their self-reported clinical history. Germline CDR1 MNHEY, CDR2 SVGAGI. This CDR3 comprises 13 residues. V lost 6 bases and J 5 bases, leaving 14 bases between the germline ends. This clonotype was sampled from a man aged 25-40 years with acute COVID-19. The genes are TRBV6-5 and TRBJ2-7; a possible D gene is TRBD1 (6 bases). Sequenced material: PBMCs or T cells enriched from blood (not recorded which). The CDR3 reads CASRETGRHEQYV. CDR3 coding DNA: TGTGCCAGCAGGGAGACAGGTCGTCACGAGCAGTACGTC.